The 19 T cell receptor beta chains below all came from one sample that was sequenced in a study of T cell responses to AZD1222 COVID-19 vaccine. Sequencing used immunoSEQ multiplex PCR; TCRdb keeps in-frame clones, though not all of them. Of around 160,000 clones detected, about 93% appear once; the ten largest clones hold about 1.9%. The input for sequencing was peripheral blood, taken on day 0 of AZD1222 vaccination. The receptors were sampled from an adult in good health.

This clone has more than one count but fewer than ten. CDR3 amino acids: CASSMLTVYSNQPQHF. DNA for the CDR3: TGTGCCAGCAGCATGCTCACCGTTTATAGCAATCAGCCCCAGCATTTT. The V call is TRBV21-1, the J call TRBJ1-5. TRBV21-1 is designated a pseudogene. The CDR3 length is 16 residues.

The chain joins TRBV7-2 to TRBJ1-3; D not certain. The ends were cut back, 1 base at V and 2 bases at J, with 9 bases in the middle. The CDR3 covers 15 residues. Germline V CDR1 and CDR2: SGHTA, FQGNSA. The CDR3 reads CASSLDFGTGNTIYF. CDR3 DNA sequence: TGTGCCAGCAGCTTAGACTTCGGGACTGGAAACACCATATATTTT.

The rearrangement uses TRBV2 and TRBJ2-3, with TRBD2 matching 11 bases. Per germline, CDR1 SNHLY and CDR2 FYNNEI. The length of the CDR3 is 16 residues. J lost 5 bases, V lost 3 bases, and 7 bases had no gene match. The CDR3 DNA follows: TGTGCCAGCAGTGATATACTAGCGGGGGCAGGAGATACGCAGTATTTT. This translates into CASSDILAGAGDTQYF.

The chain couples TRBV5-6 to TRBJ1-4, with D uncertain. The CDR3 runs 15 residues. V was shortened by 4 bases and J by 8 bases, with 18 bases between the two germline ends. Germline V gene sequence: CDR1 SGHDT, CDR2 YYEEEE. The CDR3 nucleotides are TGTGCCAGCAGCGAGGGCCGTTACTGGAACGAAAAACTGTTTTTT. Amino acids: CASSEGRYWNEKLFF.

The chain joins TRBV7-9 to TRBJ1-3; 9 nucleotides agree with TRBD1. The CDR3 sequence is 18 residues long. V was pared by 4 bases and J by 4 bases, with 14 bases of the junction left unmatched. Germline values: CDR1 SEHNR, CDR2 FQNEAQ (reference sequence). CDR3 residues: CASSSQARTGVEGNTIYF. CDR3 in DNA: TGTGCCAGCAGCTCCCAGGCTCGGACAGGGGTGGAAGGAAACACCATATATTTT.

V gene TRBV29-1 combines with J gene TRBJ2-1; D might be TRBD2 (5 bases). The CDR3 sequence is 14 residues long. CDR1 is SQVTM, CDR2 ANQGSEA, per germline. Trimming stripped 5 bases from V and 7 bases from J, with 18 bases between. The CDR3 is CSVRGSLRENEQFF. CDR3 bases: TGCAGCGTTCGAGGGTCCTTACGCGAAAATGAGCAGTTCTTC.

The CDR3 sequence: CSASSGGSNQPQHF. CDR3 DNA: TGCAGTGCTAGTTCTGGGGGGAGCAATCAGCCCCAGCATTTT. This sequence joins TRBV20-1 and TRBJ1-5, with D tentatively TRBD1 (5 bases). This CDR3 region has 14 residues. Germline CDR1 DFQATT, CDR2 SNEGSKA (reference sequence). With 3 bases removed from V and 1 base from J, the gap between germline ends came to 10 bases.

The chain combines TRBV2 with TRBJ1-5, with 7 bases identical to TRBD1. The ends lost 6 bases at V and 4 bases at J; junction bases unmatched: 6. The CDR3 is 14 amino acids. Germline assignment: CDR1 SNHLY and CDR2 FYNNEI. The CDR3 bases are TGTGCCAGCAGAGGGACAGCCTTTAATCAGCCCCAGCATTTT. Its protein is CASRGTAFNQPQHF. The full variable domain, completed using reference TRBV2 and TRBJ1-5, is EPEVTQTPSHQVTQMGQEVILRCVPISNHLYFYWYRQILGQKVEFLVSFYNNEISEKSEIFDDQFSVERPDGSNFTLKIRSTKLEDSAMYFCASRGTAFNQPQHFGDGTRLSIL.

This clone turned up a few times. The chain joins TRBV6-5 to TRBJ2-7; 9 bases fit TRBD2. This CDR3 is built from 14 residues. V shed 2 bases and J 5 bases; nucleotides not matched to a gene: 4. Germline-derived CDR1 and CDR2 are MNHEY and SVGAGI. CDR3 region: CASSYRAGGDEQYF. As DNA, the CDR3 is TGTGCCAGCAGTTACAGAGCGGGAGGAGACGAGCAGTACTTC.

This rearrangement joins TRBV2 to TRBJ1-1; 9 bases match TRBD1. J lost 6 bases, V lost 6 bases, and 5 bases had no gene match. The germline CDR1 and CDR2 sequences are SNHLY and FYNNEI. CDR3 length: 13 amino acids. CDR3 protein: CASRNRGQAEAFF. CDR3 DNA sequence: TGTGCCAGCAGAAACAGGGGGCAGGCTGAAGCTTTCTTT.

The V gene is TRBV19, the J gene TRBJ1-5, with 7 positions matching TRBD1. This CDR3 spans 13 amino acids. Germline values: CDR1 LNHDA, CDR2 SQIVND (reference sequence). The junction had 8 bases not matched to a gene; V was cut back by 11 bases and J by 4 bases. The CDR3 loop is CACAGQTNQPQHF. The CDR3 DNA reads as TGTGCCTGCGCGGGACAGACTAATCAGCCCCAGCATTTT.

This clone is a singleton in its sample. CDR3 coding DNA: TGTGCCAGCAGCACTCGGAGAGGTAGCGAGACCCAGTACTTC. Translation gives CASSTRRGSETQYF. The rearrangement uses TRBV7-2 and TRBJ2-5, with D unresolved. Germline loops: CDR1 SGHTA, CDR2 FQGNSA. Trimming pared 5 bases from V and 5 bases from J, leaving 15 bases between. CDR3 length: 14 amino acids.

The chain recombines TRBV4-2 with TRBJ1-5; TRBD1 agrees at 7 bases. The V gene's germline CDR1 is LGHNA and CDR2 YNFKEQ. J was trimmed by 6 bases and V by 1 base; bases with no gene match: 9. This CDR3 is built from 16 residues. The chain's CDR3 is CASSQAETGSAQPQHF. The CDR3 DNA follows: TGTGCCAGCAGCCAAGCCGAGACAGGGTCGGCTCAGCCCCAGCATTTT.

This chain uses TRBV6-5 with TRBJ2-1; tentatively, D is TRBD2 (5 bases). The CDR3 has 14 amino acids. Germline CDR1 and CDR2: MNHEY and SVGAGI. Trimming shortened V by 4 bases and J by 12 bases, and 19 bases separated the two germline ends. This CDR3 is CASSSTSFGIGQFF. Written as DNA, the CDR3 is TGTGCCAGCAGTTCGACCTCTTTCGGGATCGGGCAGTTCTTC.

The genes are TRBV7-9 and TRBJ1-2; no clear D. CDR1 and CDR2 from the germline V gene are SEHNR and FQNEAQ (reference sequence). CDR3 length equals 13 residues. Trimming stripped 6 bases from V and 2 bases from J, with 10 bases between. The CDR3 spells CASRGGPNYGYTF. DNA of the CDR3: TGTGCCAGCAGGGGAGGCCCGAACTATGGCTACACCTTC.

This chain joins TRBV19 and TRBJ1-6, with D unclear. Germline CDR1 LNHDA, CDR2 SQIVND (reference sequence). The CDR3 totals 14 residues. Trimming shortened V by 7 bases and J by 0 bases, and 7 bases separated the two germline ends. The CDR3 DNA sequence: TGTGCCAGTACGGAAAGCTCCTATAATTCACCCCTCCACTTT. It codes for CASTESSYNSPLHF.

The CDR3, as DNA: TGTGCCAGCAGCTTTTGGGGGCAGAACACCGGGGAGCTGTTTTTT. It yields the protein CASSFWGQNTGELFF. V gene TRBV5-5 combines with J gene TRBJ2-2; the D gene is possibly TRBD1 (6 bases). The CDR3 has 15 residues. Trimming left V 2 bases short and J 1 base short, with 9 bases between. Germline loops: CDR1 SGHKS, CDR2 YYEKEE (reference sequence).

The chain is built from TRBV27 and TRBJ1-6; TRBD1 matches at 8 bases. This CDR3 region has 14 residues. The germline gives CDR1 MNHEY, CDR2 SMNVEV (reference sequence). The J segment lost 8 bases and the V segment lost 6 bases, leaving 6 bases of the junction unmatched. Here the CDR3 DNA reads TGTGCCAGCAGCCCACAGGGGGGACATTCACCCCTCCACTTT. Translating it yields CASSPQGGHSPLHF.

This chain joins TRBV5-1 and TRBJ2-6, with 8 bases that match TRBD2. The CDR3 loop spans 15 amino acids. V lost 1 base and J lost 11; bases outside the gene matches: 8. CDR1 and CDR2 (germline): SGHRS, YFSETQ. In DNA, the CDR3 is TGCGCCAGCAGCTTGAGCAGCGGGGGTTCTTACGTCCTGACTTTC. Its protein product is CASSLSSGGSYVLTF.